The 11 T cell receptor beta chains below come from one sample, sequenced in a study of response to subunit inactivated influenza vaccine. TCRdb recomputed calls from the RT-PCR reads with MiXCR, one row per CDR3 protein. The sample holds approximately 500,000 distinct CDR3 sequences; 20% to 25% are singletons and the top ten take 2.5% to 3.5%. These records were also assigned to another study, of T cells expressing NK-cell markers. That study adds: Scientists made TCR beta cDNA using 5'RACE template switching with UMIs.

The source material was CD4+ T cells sorted from PBMCs, sampled 11 to 12 days after vaccination. The receptors shown here come from a man aged 50-60 years who received an inactivated influenza vaccine.

The chain recombines TRBV28 with TRBJ2-1, with 11 nucleotides matching TRBD2. This CDR3 is built from 15 residues. The V and J ends lost 10 bases and 2 bases, in that order; junction bases with no gene match: 7. Germline lookup yields CDR1 MDHEN and CDR2 SYDVKM. DNA of the CDR3: TGTGCCAATAGCGGGAGGGACTGGCCCTACAATGAGCAGTTCTTC. Translated, it gives CANSGRDWPYNEQFF.

This clonotype came up many times. The chain combines TRBV7-9 with TRBJ2-7; 9 positions match TRBD1. V lost 6 bases and J lost 0; bases outside the gene matches: 3. The V gene's germline CDR1 is SEHNR and CDR2 FQNEAQ (reference sequence). The CDR3 is 14 amino acids. CDR3 nucleotides: TGTGCCAGCAGAGGGACAGGGTTCTCCTACGAGCAGTACTTC. Protein sequence: CASRGTGFSYEQYF. The full variable domain, with the rest looked up from reference TRBV7-9 and TRBJ2-7, is DTGVSQNPRHKITKRGQNVTFRCDPISEHNRLYWYRQTLGQGPEFLTYFQNEAQLEKSRLLSDRFSAERPKGSFSTLEIQRTEQGDSAMYLCASRGTGFSYEQYFGPGTRLTVT.

This clonotype was seen only a few times. The chain joins TRBV27 to TRBJ2-7; D not certain. Germline loops: CDR1 MNHEY, CDR2 SMNVEV (reference sequence). The V and J ends lost 6 bases and 1 base respectively, with 13 bases between them. The CDR3 totals 14 residues. The CDR3 nucleotides read TGTGCCAGCAGGGGTCCGGGCCCTTCCTACGAGCAGTACTTC. Residues: CASRGPGPSYEQYF.

This clonotype appeared many times. This rearrangement joins TRBV12-3 or TRBV12-4 to TRBJ2-1; 10 nucleotides line up with TRBD1. CDR3 length: 14 residues. J gave up 7 bases and V 6 bases, and 6 bases lay outside the gene matches. The CDR3 DNA sequence: TGTGCCAGCAGACCGGGACAGGGGACGAATGAGCAGTTCTTC. Translation gives CASRPGQGTNEQFF.

The CDR3 here is CSASPGRKPYEQYF. DNA of the CDR3: TGCAGTGCTAGTCCCGGGAGAAAGCCCTACGAGCAGTACTTC. V is TRBV20-1 and J is TRBJ2-7, with a weak D call TRBD2 (6 bases). V was pared by 3 bases and J by 2 bases, with 14 bases between. The CDR3 consists of 14 residues. Germline loops: CDR1 DFQATT, CDR2 SNEGSKA (reference sequence).

The chain uses TRBV7-8 and TRBJ2-3; D is possibly TRBD1 (7 bases). Germline V gives CDR1 SGHVS, CDR2 FQNEAQ. V was cut by 5 bases and J by 3 bases, with 15 bases left in between. The CDR3 runs to 15 residues. The CDR3 coding sequence is TGTGCCAGCAGCCCGCGGGACAGTGGGACAGATACGCAGTATTTT. Translating it yields CASSPRDSGTDTQYF.

This clonotype was seen only a few times. V and J are TRBV5-1 and TRBJ2-1, with a possible D match to TRBD2 (6 bases). With 5 bases removed from V and 5 bases from J, the gap between germline ends came to 17 bases. Germline CDR1 and CDR2: SGHRS and YFSETQ. The CDR3 is 15 amino acids. The DNA for the CDR3 is TGCGCCAGCAGGGATCAGGGACTCCGCGACAATGAGCAGTTCTTC. It codes for CASRDQGLRDNEQFF.

V and J are TRBV4-3 and TRBJ2-7, with D maybe TRBD1 (6 bases). V lost 0 bases and J 0 bases, leaving 15 bases between the germline ends. The CDR3 totals 17 residues. Germline V gene sequence: CDR1 LGHNA, CDR2 YSLEER. In nucleotides, the CDR3 is TGCGCCAGCAGCCAAGATCTCAGGACAGCCCACTCCTACGAGCAGTACTTC. It is translated as CASSQDLRTAHSYEQYF.

The gene calls are TRBV20-1 and TRBJ1-2; D might be TRBD1 (5 bases). The CDR3 totals 14 residues. Looked up from germline, CDR1 is DFQATT and CDR2 is SNEGSKA (reference sequence). Trimming shortened V by 5 bases and J by 3 bases, and 16 bases separated the two germline ends. The CDR3 loop is CSAGSGTNDYGYTF. The CDR3 coding sequence is TGCAGTGCTGGATCCGGGACCAATGACTATGGCTACACCTTC.

A few counts support this clonotype. DNA for the CDR3: TGTGCCAGCAGTTACAGGGTTAGGGACCCCTACAATGAGCAGTTCTTC. It yields the protein CASSYRVRDPYNEQFF. This chain connects TRBV6-5 to TRBJ2-1; D might be TRBD1 or TRBD2, each matching 5 bases. The CDR3 has 16 amino acids. CDR1 and CDR2 from the germline V gene are MNHEY and SVGAGI. Trimming took 2 bases from V and 2 from J, leaving 13 bases between them.

The chain has TRBV5-1 and TRBJ1-2, with 9 bases identical to TRBD1. V lost 7 bases to trimming and J lost 0 bases; unmatched junction nucleotides: 7. The CDR3 extends over 15 amino acids. Germline-derived CDR1 and CDR2 are SGHRS and YFSETQ. The CDR3 spells CASAMGQGANYGYTF. As DNA, the CDR3 is TGCGCCAGCGCCATGGGACAGGGAGCTAACTATGGCTACACCTTC.